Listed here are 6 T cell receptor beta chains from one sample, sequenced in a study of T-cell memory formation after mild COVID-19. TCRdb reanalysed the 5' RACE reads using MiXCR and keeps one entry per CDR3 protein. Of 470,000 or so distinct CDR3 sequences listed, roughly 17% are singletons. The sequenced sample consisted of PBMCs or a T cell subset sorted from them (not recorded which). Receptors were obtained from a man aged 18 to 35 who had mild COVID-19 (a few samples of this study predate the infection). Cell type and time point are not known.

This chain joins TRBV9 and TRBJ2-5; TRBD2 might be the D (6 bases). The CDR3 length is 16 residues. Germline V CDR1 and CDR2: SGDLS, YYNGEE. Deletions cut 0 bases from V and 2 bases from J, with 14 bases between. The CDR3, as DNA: TGTGCCAGCAGCGTAGAAGGAGGGCAGGGACAAGAGACCCAGTACTTC. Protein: CASSVEGGQGQETQYF.

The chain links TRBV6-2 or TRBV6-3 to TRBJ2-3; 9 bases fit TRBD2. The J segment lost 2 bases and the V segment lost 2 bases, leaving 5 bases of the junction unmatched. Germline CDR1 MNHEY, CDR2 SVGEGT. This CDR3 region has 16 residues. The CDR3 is CASSYGLARATDTQYF. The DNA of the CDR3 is TGTGCCAGCAGTTACGGACTAGCGAGGGCCACAGATACGCAGTATTTT.

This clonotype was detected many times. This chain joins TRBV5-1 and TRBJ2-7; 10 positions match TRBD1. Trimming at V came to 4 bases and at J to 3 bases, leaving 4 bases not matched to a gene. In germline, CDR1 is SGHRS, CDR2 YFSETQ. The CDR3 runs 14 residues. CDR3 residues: CASSSGTGDYEQYF. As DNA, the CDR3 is TGCGCCAGCAGCAGTGGGACAGGGGACTACGAGCAGTACTTC. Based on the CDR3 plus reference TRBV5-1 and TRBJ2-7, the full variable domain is KAGVTQTPRYLIKTRGQQVTLSCSPISGHRSVSWYQQTPGQGLQFLFEYFSETQRNKGNFPGRFSGRQFSNSRSEMNVSTLELGDSALYLCASSSGTGDYEQYFGPGTRLTVT.

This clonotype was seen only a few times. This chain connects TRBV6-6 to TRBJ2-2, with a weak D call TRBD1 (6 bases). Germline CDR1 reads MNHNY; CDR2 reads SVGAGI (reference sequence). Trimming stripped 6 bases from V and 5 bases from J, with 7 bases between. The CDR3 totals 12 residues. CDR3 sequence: CASSTGTGELFF. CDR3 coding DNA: TGTGCCAGCAGCACAGGGACCGGGGAGCTGTTTTTT.

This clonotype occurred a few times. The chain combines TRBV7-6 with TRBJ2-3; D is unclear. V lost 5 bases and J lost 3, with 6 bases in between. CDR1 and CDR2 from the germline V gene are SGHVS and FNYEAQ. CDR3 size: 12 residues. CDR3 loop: CASSRRTDTQYF. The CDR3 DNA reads TGTGCCAGCAGCCGCCGTACAGATACGCAGTATTTT.

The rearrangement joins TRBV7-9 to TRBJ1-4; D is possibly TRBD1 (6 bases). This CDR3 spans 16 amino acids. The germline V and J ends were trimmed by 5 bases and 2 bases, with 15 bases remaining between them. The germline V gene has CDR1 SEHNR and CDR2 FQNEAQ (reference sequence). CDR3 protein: CASSRGGGATNEKLFF. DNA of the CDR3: TGTGCCAGCAGCCGCGGGGGGGGCGCGACTAATGAAAAACTGTTTTTT. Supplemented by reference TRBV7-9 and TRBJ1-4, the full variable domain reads DTGVSQNPRHKITKRGQNVTFRCDPISEHNRLYWYRQTLGQGPEFLTYFQNEAQLEKSRLLSDRFSAERPKGSFSTLEIQRTEQGDSAMYLCASSRGGGATNEKLFFGSGTQLSVL.